The T cell receptor beta chain described here comes from a study of cytomegalovirus exposure and HLA in healthy donors. CDR3 length equals 14 residues. V was pared by 5 bases and J by 6 bases, with 9 bases of the junction left unmatched. CDR1 and CDR2 from the germline V gene are MNHEY and SVGAGI. Primers for the PCR totalled 60 Vbeta and 13 Jbeta. TCRdb's table, derived via immunoSEQ multiplex PCR, lists solely in-frame clones and lacks some. Of about 100,000 clones in the sample, 9.5% to 13% are singletons; the top ten hold about 5%. The chain couples TRBV6-5 to TRBJ1-2, with 7 bases fitting TRBD1. Sequencing was done on a sample of PBMCs. The origin of this receptor is a man aged 40-55 years in good health and CMV-seropositive. CDR3 DNA: TGTGCCAGCAGTCCTCCGACAGGGCCACATGGCTACACCTTC. Translation: CASSPPTGPHGYTF.